These T cell receptor beta chains were read from a single sample in a study of regulatory T cells in long-lasting Graves disease. TCRdb re-called the multiplex PCR reads with MiXCR, one entry per CDR3 protein. The sample has some 220,000 distinct CDR3 sequences; about 19% are singletons. Separately, the same data were catalogued under a study of T cells in Graves' hyperthyroidism and ophthalmopathy.

Sequenced here: peripheral blood mononuclear cells (PBMCs), sampled at new diagnosis, from a patient treated with antithyroid drugs. These receptors were collected from a woman aged 30 to 39 with Graves disease. CDR3s include the opening cysteine and the closing phenylalanine or tryptophan. Not all rows give a size; the values are once, few, many and, for expanded clones, a class.

CASSGLIQGGEAFF,TRBV6-2/TRBV6-3,TRBJ1-1,many
CASSHGLGSSSGNTIYF,TRBV7-9,TRBJ1-3,many
CASTHTAEAEQFF,TRBV28,TRBJ2-1,many
CASSQEWRGAYEQYF,TRBV4-1,TRBJ2-7,NA
CASSVDRSSGNTIYF,TRBV9,TRBJ1-3,many
CASSIPSTTLAKNIQYF,TRBV19,TRBJ2-4,NA
CASSQDPTVGEESYNSPLHF,TRBV4-1,TRBJ1-6,many
CASTPRTLNQPQHF,TRBV19,TRBJ1-5,many
CASRDRDLSYAFF,TRBV6-1,TRBJ1-1,many
CASSSNPTGAGANVLTF,TRBV7-6,TRBJ2-6,many
CASSSPLAFGSNSPLHF,TRBV7-2,TRBJ1-6,many
CASRGQGAPTDTQYF,TRBV3-1,TRBJ2-3,few
CASSPEPHILNQPQHF,TRBV4-1,TRBJ1-5,many
CASSDPELAGGNTQYF,TRBV2,TRBJ2-3,NA
CASSSRVLGEQYF,TRBV28,TRBJ2-7,NA
CSARGREGGLTDTQYF,TRBV20-1,TRBJ2-3,many
CASSLGQPKETQYF,TRBV6-5,TRBJ2-5,many
CASSLEATGPSSYGYTF,TRBV7-9,TRBJ1-2,many
CASSEGTATMNTEAFF,TRBV6-1,TRBJ1-1,many
CVSSRSADTNEQFF,TRBV7-2,TRBJ2-1,NA
CSASAREQYF,TRBV20-1,TRBJ2-7,many
CASGQENTEAFF,TRBV28,TRBJ1-1,many
CASSESGLAAQYF,TRBV10-1,TRBJ2-3,many
CASSPAGRAVF,TRBV7-9,TRBJ2-1,many
CASSQVGGDEKLFF,TRBV4-1,TRBJ1-4,many
CASRISGNTGELFF,TRBV27,TRBJ2-2,many
CASRRDGVTGELFF,TRBV5-5,TRBJ2-2,many
CATQGDVTGGGQPQHF,TRBV19,TRBJ1-5,few
CASSLIESFANTGELFF,TRBV27,TRBJ2-2,many
CASRIYTEAFF,TRBV28,TRBJ1-1,many
CSAAGRASINEQFF,TRBV29-1,TRBJ2-1,NA
CASSLTQGRGSPLHF,TRBV27,TRBJ1-6,NA
CASSQEASGAPTDTQYF,TRBV3-1,TRBJ2-3,NA
CSASALQGFGTTEAFF,TRBV20-1,TRBJ1-1,many
CASSESGSTDTQYF,TRBV6-4,TRBJ2-3,NA
CASSLRSPSTETQYF,TRBV12-3/TRBV12-4,TRBJ2-5,many
CAISESARWDYEQYF,TRBV10-3,TRBJ2-7,NA
CASSYSPGGYEQYF,TRBV6-5,TRBJ2-7,NA
CATYRGAVRDRGRGSNQPQHF,TRBV6-1,TRBJ1-5,many
CASSNLEGSSGNTIYF,TRBV19,TRBJ1-3,NA
CASSRASDTDTQYF,TRBV7-2,TRBJ2-3,many
CASSNLGGQPQHF,TRBV11-2,TRBJ1-5,many
CASSLGGLDSPLHF,TRBV7-8,TRBJ1-6,many
CASSARTSGGHPSTDTQYF,TRBV6-2/TRBV6-3,TRBJ2-3,many
CATSRDYSSYEQYF,TRBV15,TRBJ2-7,many